The 7 T cell receptor beta chains in this list originate from one sample, sequenced in a study of T-cell memory formation after mild COVID-19. TCRdb redid the calling of the 5' RACE reads with MiXCR, one entry per CDR3 protein. The data show 410,000 or so distinct CDR3 sequences, with under 25% seen just once and over 10% held by the top ten. The sample comprised PBMCs or a T cell subset sorted from them (not recorded which). The receptors originated from an adult woman who had mild COVID-19 (a few samples of this study predate the infection). Cell type and time point are not known.

This clonotype was detected only a few times. CDR3 nucleotide sequence: TGTGCCAGCAGTTTCGGGGAAACCGGGGAGCTGTTTTTT. Its protein product is CASSFGETGELFF. The chain joins TRBV12-3 or TRBV12-4 to TRBJ2-2; D perhaps matches TRBD2 (5 bases). The CDR3 is 13 residues long. Trimming removed 3 bases at V and 5 bases at J, with 7 bases between.

This clonotype was observed a few times. The chain is built from TRBV18 and TRBJ2-2; D unclear. There are 13 residues in the CDR3. Germline-derived CDR1 and CDR2 are KGHSH and LQKENI. V dropped 2 bases and J dropped 1 base, with 2 bases sitting between them. CDR3 loop: CASSPGNTGELFF. In DNA form, the CDR3 reads TGTGCCAGCTCACCAGGGAACACCGGGGAGCTGTTTTTT.

The genes are TRBV5-1 and TRBJ2-7; tentative D call: TRBD1 (6 bases). Germline V gene data show CDR1 as SGHRS and CDR2 as YFSETQ. The V gene lost 3 bases and the J gene lost 7 bases, with 20 bases spanning the gap. The CDR3 is made up of 15 amino acids. The CDR3 DNA follows: TGCGCCAGCAGCTACCGTGGACAGCTCTACGAGGAGCAGTACTTC. Its translation: CASSYRGQLYEEQYF.

V usage is TRBV15 and J usage is TRBJ2-3, with 12 bases aligning to TRBD1. The V and J ends lost 1 base and 0 bases, in that order; junction bases with no gene match: 8. This CDR3 is built from 19 residues. CDR1 is LNHNV, CDR2 YYDKDF, per germline (reference sequence). The CDR3 coding sequence is TGTGCCACCAGCAGAGCCGGGACAGGGGGCTGGTACAGCACAGATACGCAGTATTTT. Amino acids: CATSRAGTGGWYSTDTQYF.

This clonotype was counted a few times. The chain links TRBV7-9 to TRBJ2-3; the match to TRBD1 covers 8 bases. Germline CDR1 and CDR2: SEHNR and FQNEAQ (reference sequence). The V segment lost 5 bases and the J segment 2 bases; nucleotides outside the gene matches: 6. The CDR3 is made up of 15 amino acids. CDR3 sequence reads: CASSPTGELTDTQYF. For the CDR3, the DNA is TGTGCCAGCAGCCCGACAGGGGAACTCACAGATACGCAGTATTTT.

This rearrangement joins TRBV29-1 to TRBJ2-1, with 7 bases identical to TRBD2. V was clipped by 2 bases and J by 6 bases; unmatched bases: 16. This CDR3 comprises 17 residues. CDR1 is SQVTM, CDR2 ANQGSEA, per germline. The CDR3 loop is CSVEFPRSGATGNEQFF. The CDR3 DNA reads as TGCAGCGTTGAATTCCCCCGGAGCGGGGCGACGGGCAATGAGCAGTTCTTC.

V and J are TRBV12-3 or TRBV12-4 and TRBJ2-4, with D possibly TRBD2 on 6 matching bases. Trimming left V 2 bases short and J 7 bases short, with 15 bases between. The CDR3 sequence is 15 residues long. CDR3 sequence reads: CASSLQSGLRNIQYF. The CDR3, as DNA: TGTGCCAGCAGTTTACAGAGCGGGTTAAGGAACATTCAGTACTTC.